This T cell receptor beta chain was recorded in a study of T cell changes during pregnancy in multiple sclerosis. Looked up from germline, CDR1 is SGHRS and CDR2 is YFSETQ. CDR3 size: 15 residues. With 4 bases removed from V and 2 bases from J, the gap between germline ends came to 10 bases. Using immunoSEQ multiplex PCR, the repertoire was profiled, and TCRdb retains in-frame clones only, with some absent. The sample records tens of thousands of clones, roughly 92% being singletons. The chain has TRBV5-1 and TRBJ2-6, with D possibly being TRBD2 (6 bases). Sequenced sample: peripheral blood. This clonotype originated in a female donor with multiple sclerosis, enrolled in a pregnancy study. The CDR3 coding sequence is TGCGCCAGCAGCGCCCCGGGGGCTGGGGCCAACGTCCTGACTTTC. It codes for CASSAPGAGANVLTF.